Listed below are T cell receptor beta chains from one sample, sequenced in a study of metastatic and nonmetastatic thyroid tumors. Through MiXCR, TCRdb re-clonotyped the PCR reads. The sample lists roughly 45,000 clones; 3.2% were seen once. The sequenced sample consisted of blood. These receptors all come from a female donor with papillary thyroid cancer or a benign thyroid nodule (not recorded which). Some clones in this sample may be carry-over from other donors' samples. The CDR3 runs from the conserved cysteine through the conserved F or W. D genes are given only for firm matches. Size is omitted from some rows. Given values are once, few, many or a class for expanded clones.

d_call j_call v_call clone_size cdr3_aa cdr3_nt
. TRBJ1-1 TRBV10-2 many CASSEDRTEAFF TGCGCCAGCAGTGAGGACAGGACTGAAGCTTTCTTT
. TRBJ2-2 TRBV18 many CASSPGGSIGSGELFF TGTGCCAGCTCACCAGGGGGAAGTATCGGCTCCGGGGAGCTGTTTTTT
. TRBJ2-5 TRBV7-9 many CASSLWGLQETQYF TGTGCCAGCAGCTTATGGGGGCTACAGGAGACCCAGTACTTC
. TRBJ2-7 TRBV6-2/TRBV6-3 many CASSYSGSHYEQYF TGTGCCAGCAGTTACTCGGGTAGCCACTACGAGCAGTACTTC
. TRBJ1-2 TRBV3-1 . CASSPPRGRSSYGYTF TGTGCCAGCAGCCCCCCCCGAGGGAGATCTTCCTATGGCTACACCTTC
TRBD1 TRBJ2-7 TRBV28 many CASIRQGASEQYF TGTGCCAGCATAAGGCAGGGGGCAAGCGAGCAGTACTTC
TRBD2 TRBJ2-3 TRBV10-3 many CAISELASGRGKSDTQYF TGTGCCATCAGTGAATTAGCTAGCGGGAGGGGGAAATCAGATACGCAGTATTTT
. TRBJ1-6 TRBV28 . CASRTGQINKSTLHF TGTGCCAGCAGGACCGGACAGATTAATAAATCAACCCTCCACTTT
TRBD1 TRBJ1-1 TRBV4-1 many CASSLTGGRHMNTEAFF TGCGCCAGCAGCTTGACAGGGGGGAGGCACATGAACACTGAAGCTTTCTTT
. TRBJ2-3 TRBV5-4 many CASSWVAGTSTDTQYF TGTGCCAGCAGCTGGGTAGCTGGGACTAGCACAGATACGCAGTATTTT
TRBD1 TRBJ1-5 TRBV6-2/TRBV6-3 . CASSYGGTGLDQPQHF TGTGCCAGCAGTTATGGGGGGACAGGTCTCGATCAGCCCCAGCATTTT